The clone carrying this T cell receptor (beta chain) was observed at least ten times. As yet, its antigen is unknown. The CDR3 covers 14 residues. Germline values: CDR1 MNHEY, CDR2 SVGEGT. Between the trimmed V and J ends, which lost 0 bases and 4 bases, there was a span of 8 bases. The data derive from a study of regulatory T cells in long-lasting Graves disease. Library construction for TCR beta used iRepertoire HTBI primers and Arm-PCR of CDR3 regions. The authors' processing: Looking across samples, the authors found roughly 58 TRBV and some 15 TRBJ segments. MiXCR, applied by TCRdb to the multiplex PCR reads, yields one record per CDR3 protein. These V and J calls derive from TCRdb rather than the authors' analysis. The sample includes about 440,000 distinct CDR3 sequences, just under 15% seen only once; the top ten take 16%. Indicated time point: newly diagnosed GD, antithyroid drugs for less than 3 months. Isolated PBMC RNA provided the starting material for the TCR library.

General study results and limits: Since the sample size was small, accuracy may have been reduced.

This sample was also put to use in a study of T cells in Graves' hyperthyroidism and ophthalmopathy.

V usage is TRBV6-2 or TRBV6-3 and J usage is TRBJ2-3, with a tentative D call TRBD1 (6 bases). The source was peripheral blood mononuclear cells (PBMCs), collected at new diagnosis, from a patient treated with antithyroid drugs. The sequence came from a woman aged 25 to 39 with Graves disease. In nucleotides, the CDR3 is TGTGCCAGCAGTTACTCCCGACAGGCAGATACGCAGTATTTT. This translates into CASSYSRQADTQYF.